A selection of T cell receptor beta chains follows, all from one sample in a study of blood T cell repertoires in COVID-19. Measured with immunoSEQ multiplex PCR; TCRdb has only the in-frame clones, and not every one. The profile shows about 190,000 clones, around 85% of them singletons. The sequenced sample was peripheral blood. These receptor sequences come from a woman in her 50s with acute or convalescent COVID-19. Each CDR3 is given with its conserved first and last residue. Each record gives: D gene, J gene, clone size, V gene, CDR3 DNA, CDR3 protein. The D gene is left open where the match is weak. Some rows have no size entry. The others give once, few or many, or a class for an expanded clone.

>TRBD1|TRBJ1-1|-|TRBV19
TGTGCCAGTGGAACAACAGGGGGGGGGACTGAAGCTTTCTTT
CASGTTGGGTEAFF
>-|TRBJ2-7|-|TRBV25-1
TGTGCCAGCAGTGACTCCTCAGGACTGGTCAGCTCCTACGAGCAGTACTTC
CASSDSSGLVSSYEQYF
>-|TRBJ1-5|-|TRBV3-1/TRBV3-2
TGTGCCAGCAGCCCAAACACAGGGACGGGAAATCAGCCCCAGCATTTT
CASSPNTGTGNQPQHF
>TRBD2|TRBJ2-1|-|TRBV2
TGTGCCAGCAGTGAAAGCCTAGCGGGCTACAATGAGCAGTTCTTC
CASSESLAGYNEQFF
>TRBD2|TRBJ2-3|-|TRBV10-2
TGCGCCAGCAGTAGCCCCGGGGGGTATACGCAGTATTTT
CASSSPGGYTQYF
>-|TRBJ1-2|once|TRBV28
TGTGCCAGCAGTTTAGAGGTTGGCTATGGCTACACCTTC
CASSLEVGYGYTF
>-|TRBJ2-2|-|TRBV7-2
TGTGCCAGCAGCCGACAGCCCACCGGGGAGCTGTTTTTT
CASSRQPTGELFF
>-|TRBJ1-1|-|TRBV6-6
TGTGCCAGCAGTTACGGCAGGACTATGAACACTGAAGCTTTCTTT
CASSYGRTMNTEAFF
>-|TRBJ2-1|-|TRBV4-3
TGCGCCAGCAGCCAAGACGGGAGAGGGTACAATGAGCAGTTCTTC
CASSQDGRGYNEQFF
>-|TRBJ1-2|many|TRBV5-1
TGCGCCAGCAGCTTGGACGGACTAAGGAGCGGCTATGGCTACACCTTC
CASSLDGLRSGYGYTF
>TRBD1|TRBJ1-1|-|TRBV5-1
TGCGCCAGCAGCCAGGACAGGGGGCAGGGGAACACTGAAGCTTTCTTT
CASSQDRGQGNTEAFF
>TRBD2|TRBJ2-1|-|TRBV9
TGTGCCAGCAGCTTTCGGGGGGACTACAATGAGCAGTTCTTC
CASSFRGDYNEQFF
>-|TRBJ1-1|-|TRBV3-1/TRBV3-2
TGTGCCAGCAGCCAAGATAGTAGCAGGGAGCGGGGGTTT
CASSQDSSRERGF
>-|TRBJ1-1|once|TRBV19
TGTGCCAGTACTGTAGGTCCGGGGTTGAACACTGAAGCTTTCTTT
CASTVGPGLNTEAFF
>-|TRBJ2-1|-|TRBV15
TGTGCCACCAGCAGAGAAGTCCGGCGGGGCAATGAGCAGTTCTTC
CATSREVRRGNEQFF
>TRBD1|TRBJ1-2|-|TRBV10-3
TGTGCCATCACCTCCCCGGGACAGGGTTTCTATGGCTACACCTTC
CAITSPGQGFYGYTF
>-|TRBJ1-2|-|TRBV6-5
TGTGCCAGCAGAGGCGCGGAAAGCTACACCTTC
CASRGAESYTF
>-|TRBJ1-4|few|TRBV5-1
TGCGCCAGCAGCCCGGTCGTGGGGCTTTGGACAGAGGGAAATGAAAAACTGTTTTTT
CASSPVVGLWTEGNEKLFF
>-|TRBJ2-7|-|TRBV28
TGTGCCAGCAGCCCCGACGCAGGGGAACGGGAGCAGTACTTC
CASSPDAGEREQYF
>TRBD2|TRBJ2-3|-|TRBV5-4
TGTGCCAGCAGCTTGGGTCGTAGCGGGAGTGTGTCTGGAGATACGCAGTATTTT
CASSLGRSGSVSGDTQYF
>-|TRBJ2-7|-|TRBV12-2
TGTGCAAGTCGCTTAGGGGCGGGAGCCCACGAGCAGTACTTC
CASRLGAGAHEQYF
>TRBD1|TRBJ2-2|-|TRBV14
TGTGCCAGCAGCCACTGGGCAGGGGGCACCGGGGAGCTGTTTTTT
CASSHWAGGTGELFF
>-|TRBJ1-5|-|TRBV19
TGTGCCAGTAGTACAACAGGAGATAATCAGCCCCAGCATTTT
CASSTTGDNQPQHF
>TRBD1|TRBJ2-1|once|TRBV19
TGTGCCAGTAAACTACCGGGACAGGGCTACAATGAGCAGTTCTTC
CASKLPGQGYNEQFF
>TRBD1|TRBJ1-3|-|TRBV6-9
TGTGCCACCCTAAAAGGGACAGGTAGGCGCCTGTCTAGTGGAAACACCATATATTTT
CATLKGTGRRLSSGNTIYF
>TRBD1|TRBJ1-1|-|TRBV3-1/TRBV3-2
TGTGCCAGCAGCAACCTACAGGGGCGAGAAGCTTTCTTT
CASSNLQGREAFF
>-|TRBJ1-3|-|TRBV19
TGTGCCAGTAGTATAGGAGGAACGGAGCGAAACACCATATATTTT
CASSIGGTERNTIYF
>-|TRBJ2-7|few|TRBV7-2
TGTGCCAGCAGTCCTGGACTGGGCAGAGGAGCCTACGAGCAGTACTTC
CASSPGLGRGAYEQYF
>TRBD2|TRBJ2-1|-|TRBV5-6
TGTGCCAGCAGCTTGGTTGGGCGGCTAGCGGACAATGAGCAGTTCTTC
CASSLVGRLADNEQFF
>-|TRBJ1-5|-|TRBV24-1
TGTGCCACCAGTGATTCGCCGGGGGGGGCCAATCAGCCCCAGCATTTT
CATSDSPGGANQPQHF
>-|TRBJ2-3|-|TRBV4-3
TGCGCCAGCAGCCAAGAGTGGGGGCCAGATACGCAGTATTTT
CASSQEWGPDTQYF
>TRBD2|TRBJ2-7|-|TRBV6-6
TGTGCCAGCAGTCCCCTGAGAGGACTAGCGGACTCCTACGAGCAGTACTTC
CASSPLRGLADSYEQYF
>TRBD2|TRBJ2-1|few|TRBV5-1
TGCGCCAGCAGCTCGGGACTAGCGAACTACAATGAGCAGTTCTTC
CASSSGLANYNEQFF
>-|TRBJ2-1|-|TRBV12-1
TGTGCCAGCAGCCGGGGACAGGGCAATGAGCAGTTCTTC
CASSRGQGNEQFF
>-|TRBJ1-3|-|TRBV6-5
TGTGCCAGCAGTTCTCTCTCTGGAAACACCATATATTTT
CASSSLSGNTIYF
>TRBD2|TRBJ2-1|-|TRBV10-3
TGTGCCATCGCCCCCGGGACTAGCGCCTACAATGAGCAGTTCTTC
CAIAPGTSAYNEQFF
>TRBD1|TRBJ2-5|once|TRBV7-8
TGTGCCAGCAGCTTAGAGTTAGGGGGACAGGGCCCCTTGTACCAAGAGACCCAGTACTTC
CASSLELGGQGPLYQETQYF
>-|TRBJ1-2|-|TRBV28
TGTGCCAGTAGCCGGGGGGAGTATGGCTACACCTTC
CASSRGEYGYTF
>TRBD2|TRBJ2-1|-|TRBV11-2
TGTGCCAGCAGCGTGACTAGCGGGGTCTACAATGAGCAGTTCTTC
CASSVTSGVYNEQFF
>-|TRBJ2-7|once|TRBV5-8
TGTGCCAGCAGCTTGAGGAGGGGCGATTACGAGCAGTACTTC
CASSLRRGDYEQYF
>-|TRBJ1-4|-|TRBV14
TGTGCCAGCAGCCAAGATGTGCCAGCGGATGAAAAACTGTTTTTT
CASSQDVPADEKLFF
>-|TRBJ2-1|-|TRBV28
TGTGCCAGCTTAGCCCCTATAGCAGAGAACAATGAGCAGTTCTTC
CASLAPIAENNEQFF
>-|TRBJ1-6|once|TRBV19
TGTGCCAGTACCCAGGGGAATTATAATTCACCCCTCCACTTT
CASTQGNYNSPLHF
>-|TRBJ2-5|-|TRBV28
TGTGCCAGCAGTTTATCTCCCAGGTATCAAGAGACCCAGTACTTC
CASSLSPRYQETQYF
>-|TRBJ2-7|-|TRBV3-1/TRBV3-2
TGTGCCAGCAGCCAAGCTTCGGGAGAGCAGTACTTC
CASSQASGEQYF
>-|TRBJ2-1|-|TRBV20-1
TGCAGTGCGCAGGGTCGTACTGAGCAGTTCTTC
CSAQGRTEQFF
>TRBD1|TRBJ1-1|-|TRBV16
TGTGCCAGCAGCCTTAACCAGGGGGGGAACACTGAAGCTTTCTTT
CASSLNQGGNTEAFF
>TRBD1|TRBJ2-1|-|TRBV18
TGTGCCAGCTCACGACAGGGGGTTGGGGCATACAATGAGCAGTTCTTC
CASSRQGVGAYNEQFF
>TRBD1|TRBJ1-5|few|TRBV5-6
TGTGCCAGCAGTTTGGACAGGTATCAGCCCCAGCATTTT
CASSLDRYQPQHF
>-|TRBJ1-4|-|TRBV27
TGTGCCAGCAGTCCAGGGCTGCATAGGGGTGAAAAACTGTTTTTT
CASSPGLHRGEKLFF
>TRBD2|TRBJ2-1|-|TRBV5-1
TGCGCCAGCAGCCTTACGGGGGGGAGCTCCTACAATGAGCAGTTCTTC
CASSLTGGSSYNEQFF
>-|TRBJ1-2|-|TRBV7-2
TGTGCCAGCAGCTTAGGATTAGATGGCTACACCTTC
CASSLGLDGYTF